The next 6 T cell receptor beta chains were all read from a single sample in a study of blood T cell repertoires in COVID-19. Generated by immunoSEQ multiplex PCR, the TCRdb table keeps only in-frame clones and is missing some. The sample has over 100,000 clones, about nine tenths seen once; the top ten hold approximately 5.4%. Material for sequencing was peripheral blood. Receptors originate from a woman in her forties or fifties with COVID-19, enrolled during active disease.

The chain carries TRBV18 and TRBJ2-5; D gene ambiguous. V dropped 6 bases and J dropped 1 base, with 18 bases sitting between them. The germline CDR1 and CDR2 sequences are KGHSH and LQKENI. The length of the CDR3 is 16 residues. CDR3 amino acids: CASSDTDKVTQETQYF. The CDR3 DNA reads as TGTGCCAGCTCTGACACCGACAAGGTGACCCAAGAGACCCAGTACTTC.

This clone rates as medium-sized (0.01 to 0.1%). This chain links TRBV4-1 with TRBJ2-7; D not resolved. This CDR3 region has 15 residues. The V end lost 3 bases, the J end lost 0 bases, and 12 bases lay between the germline ends. Germline V lookup: CDR1 MGHRA, CDR2 YSYEKL. The CDR3 coding sequence is TGCGCCAGCAGCCAGGGCTTTTTGAGCTCCTACGAGCAGTACTTC. Protein product: CASSQGFLSSYEQYF.

The chain recombines TRBV15 with TRBJ1-4; 7 nucleotides agree with TRBD1. V trimming: 1 base; J trimming: 4 bases; junction bases outside the gene matches: 6. The CDR3 length is 16 residues. Looked up from germline, CDR1 is LNHNV and CDR2 is YYDKDF (reference sequence). The CDR3: CATSRGPGQFNEKLFF. DNA of the CDR3: TGTGCCACCAGCAGAGGGCCGGGACAGTTTAATGAAAAACTGTTTTTT.

The chain recombines TRBV29-1 with TRBJ2-7; D ambiguous. Between the trimmed V and J ends, which lost 7 bases and 0 bases, there was a span of 10 bases. CDR3 size: 12 residues. CDR1 and CDR2 (germline): SQVTM, ANQGSEA. The CDR3 here is CSASDNSYEQYF. The DNA of the CDR3 is TGCAGCGCCAGTGACAACTCCTACGAGCAGTACTTC.

This clone was seen just once. This chain connects TRBV4-1 to TRBJ2-2; 10 nucleotides align to TRBD2. Germline V gene lookup returns CDR1 MGHRA and CDR2 YSYEKL. The CDR3 has 15 amino acids. The V gene end was trimmed by 5 bases and the J gene end by 3 bases; junction bases not matched to a gene: 3. For the CDR3, the DNA is TGCGCCAGCAGCATCCTAGCGGGGGACACCGGGGAGCTGTTTTTT. Translating it yields CASSILAGDTGELFF.

The chain uses TRBV7-9 and TRBJ1-1, with a tentative D call TRBD1 (5 bases). V was shortened by 5 bases and J by 5 bases, with 18 bases between the two germline ends. Germline V gene data show CDR1 as SEHNR and CDR2 as FQNEAQ (reference sequence). The CDR3 extends over 15 amino acids. CDR3 sequence: CASSRRGSEETEAFF. The CDR3, as DNA: TGTGCCAGCAGCCGACGGGGGTCGGAGGAGACTGAAGCTTTCTTT.